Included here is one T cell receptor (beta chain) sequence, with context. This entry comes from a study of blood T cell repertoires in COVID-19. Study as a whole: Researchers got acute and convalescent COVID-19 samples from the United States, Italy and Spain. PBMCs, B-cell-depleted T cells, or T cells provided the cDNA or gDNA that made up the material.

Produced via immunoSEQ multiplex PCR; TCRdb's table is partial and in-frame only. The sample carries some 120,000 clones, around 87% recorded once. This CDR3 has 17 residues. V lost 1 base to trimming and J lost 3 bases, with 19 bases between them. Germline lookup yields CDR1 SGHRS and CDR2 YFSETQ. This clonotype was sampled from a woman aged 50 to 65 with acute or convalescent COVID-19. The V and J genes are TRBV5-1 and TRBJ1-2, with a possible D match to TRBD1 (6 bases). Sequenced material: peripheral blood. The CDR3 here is CASSLWVFGGLDYGYTF. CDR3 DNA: TGCGCCAGCAGCTTGTGGGTATTTGGGGGCTTGGACTATGGCTACACCTTC.